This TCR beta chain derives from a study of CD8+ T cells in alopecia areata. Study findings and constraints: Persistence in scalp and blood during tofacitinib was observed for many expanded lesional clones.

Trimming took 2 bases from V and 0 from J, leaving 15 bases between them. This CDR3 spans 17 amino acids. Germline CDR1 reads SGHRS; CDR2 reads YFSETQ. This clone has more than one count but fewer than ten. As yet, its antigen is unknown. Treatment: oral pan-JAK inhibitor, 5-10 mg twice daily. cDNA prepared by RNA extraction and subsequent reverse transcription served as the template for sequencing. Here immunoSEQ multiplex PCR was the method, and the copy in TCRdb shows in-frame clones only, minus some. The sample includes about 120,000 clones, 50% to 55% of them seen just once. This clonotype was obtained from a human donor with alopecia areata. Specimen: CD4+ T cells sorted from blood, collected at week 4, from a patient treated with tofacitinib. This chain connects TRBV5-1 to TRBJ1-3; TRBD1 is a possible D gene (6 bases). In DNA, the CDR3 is TGCGCCAGCAGCTTCGGGGGGACATCCGACTCTGGAAACACCATATATTTT. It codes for CASSFGGTSDSGNTIYF.